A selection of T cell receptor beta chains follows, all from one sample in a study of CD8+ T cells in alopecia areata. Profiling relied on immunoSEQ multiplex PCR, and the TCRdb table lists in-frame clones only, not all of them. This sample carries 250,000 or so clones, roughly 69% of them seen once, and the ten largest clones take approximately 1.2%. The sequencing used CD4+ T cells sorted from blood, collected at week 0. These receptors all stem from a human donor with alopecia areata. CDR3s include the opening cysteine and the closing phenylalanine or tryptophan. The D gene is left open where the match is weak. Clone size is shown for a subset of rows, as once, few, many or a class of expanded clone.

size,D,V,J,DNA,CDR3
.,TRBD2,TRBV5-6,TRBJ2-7,TGTGCCAGCAGCCCCGGGCGGGGGGGCCACTACGAGCAGTACTTC,CASSPGRGGHYEQYF
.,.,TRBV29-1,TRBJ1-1,TGCAGCGCAAAACGTGATAGGGGGGCTGAAGCTTTCTTT,CSAKRDRGAEAFF
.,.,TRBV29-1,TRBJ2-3,TGCAGCGGTCATGATGGCACAGATACGCAGTATTTT,CSGHDGTDTQYF
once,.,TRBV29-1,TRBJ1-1,TGCAGCGAGTCAACAGGGATGAACACTGAAGCTTTCTTT,CSESTGMNTEAFF
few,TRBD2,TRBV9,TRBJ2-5,TGTGCCAGCAGCGTAGATAGCGGGGGAGAAGAGACCCAGTACTTC,CASSVDSGGEETQYF
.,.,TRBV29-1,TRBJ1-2,TGCAGCGTACCCCCGGCACCTAACTATGGCTACACCTTC,CSVPPAPNYGYTF
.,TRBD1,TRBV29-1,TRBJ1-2,TGCAGCGGCTTCCTGACAGGGGATAAGAGTGACTATGGCTACACCTTC,CSGFLTGDKSDYGYTF
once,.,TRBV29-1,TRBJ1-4,TGCAGCGTTGCGAAGGGAGTAGGTGAAAAACTGTTTTTT,CSVAKGVGEKLFF
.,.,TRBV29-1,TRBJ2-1,TGCAGCGTTGAAGATCGAAGGAGCTCCTACAATGAGCAGTTCTTC,CSVEDRRSSYNEQFF
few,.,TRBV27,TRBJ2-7,TGTGCCAGCAGTTCTCCCGTTAAGTACGAGCAGTACTTC,CASSSPVKYEQYF
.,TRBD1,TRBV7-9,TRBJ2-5,TGTGCCAGCGAGACAGGGACCCAAGAGACCCAGTACTTC,CASETGTQETQYF
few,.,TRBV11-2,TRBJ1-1,TGTGCCAGCAGCTTACAGGGAACCACTGAAGCTTTCTTT,CASSLQGTTEAFF
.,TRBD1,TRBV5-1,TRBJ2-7,TGCGCCAGCAGCATCGGACAGGCCGTTACCTACGAGCAGTACTTC,CASSIGQAVTYEQYF
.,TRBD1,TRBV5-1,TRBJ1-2,TGCGCCAGCAGCGCCGGACAGGGTTTTGGCTACACCTTC,CASSAGQGFGYTF
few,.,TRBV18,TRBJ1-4,TGTGCCAGCTCACCCGAGGGGGTTAATGAAAAACTGTTTTTT,CASSPEGVNEKLFF
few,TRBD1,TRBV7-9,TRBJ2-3,TGTGCCAGCAGCGCGCGGGACAGGAGCACAGATACGCAGTATTTT,CASSARDRSTDTQYF
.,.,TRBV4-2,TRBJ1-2,TGTGCCAGCAGCCAAGATCCAAGTAACTATGGCTACACCTTC,CASSQDPSNYGYTF
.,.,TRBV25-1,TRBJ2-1,TGTGCCAGCAGTGAATGGGGGAGGGGGCTGAAGAATGAGCAGTTCTTC,CASSEWGRGLKNEQFF
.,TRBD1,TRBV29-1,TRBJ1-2,TGCAGCGTTGTACCGGGACAGGGGGACTATGGCTACACCTTC,CSVVPGQGDYGYTF
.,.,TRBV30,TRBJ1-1,TGTGCCTGGAATGATCTGGACGGAGGGAACACTGAAGCTTTCTTT,CAWNDLDGGNTEAFF
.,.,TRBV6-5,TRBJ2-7,TGTGCCAGCTCCAGGGGCGAGTACGAGCAGTACTTC,CASSRGEYEQYF
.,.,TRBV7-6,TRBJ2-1,TGTGCCAGCAGCCCCGGACAGAAAACCTACAATGAGCAGTTCTTC,CASSPGQKTYNEQFF
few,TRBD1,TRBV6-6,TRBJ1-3,TGTGCCAGCAGGCAGGGACAGGGAGTAGGCGGAAACACCATATATTTT,CASRQGQGVGGNTIYF
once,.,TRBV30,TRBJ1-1,TGTGCCTGGAGTATTGCCACTGAAGCTTTCTTT,CAWSIATEAFF
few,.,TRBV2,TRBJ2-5,TGTGCCAGCAGTGAAGCGCTCGGAGAGACCCAGTACTTC,CASSEALGETQYF
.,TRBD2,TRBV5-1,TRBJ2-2,TGCGCCAGCAGCTTACTAGCGAAAAACACCGGGGAGCTGTTTTTT,CASSLLAKNTGELFF
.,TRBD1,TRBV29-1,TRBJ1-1,TGCAGCGTTGACGGACAGGGTTATCCTGAAGCTTTCTTT,CSVDGQGYPEAFF
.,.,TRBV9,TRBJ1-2,TGTGCCAGCAGCCGAGGGGGAGACTATGGCTACACCTTC,CASSRGGDYGYTF
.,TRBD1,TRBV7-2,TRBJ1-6,TGTGCCAGCAGCTTGCCGGGACAGATGAATTCACCCCTCCACTTT,CASSLPGQMNSPLHF
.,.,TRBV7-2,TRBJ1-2,TGTGCCAGCAGCTTGTCGACGCCGTCTCCTTATGGCTACACCTTC,CASSLSTPSPYGYTF
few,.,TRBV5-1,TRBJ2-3,TGCGCCAGCAGCTTGTTCGCAAACACGCAGTATTTT,CASSLFANTQYF
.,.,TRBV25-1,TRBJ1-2,TGTGCCAGCAGACCAGATGGCTATGGCTACACCTTC,CASRPDGYGYTF
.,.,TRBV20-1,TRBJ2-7,TGCAGTGTTTCGGACTTTCTTGAGCAGTACTTC,CSVSDFLEQYF
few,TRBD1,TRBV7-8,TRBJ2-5,TGTGCCAGCAGCATTGACAGGGTCCAAGAGACCCAGTACTTC,CASSIDRVQETQYF
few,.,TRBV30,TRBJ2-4,TGTGCCTGGAGTGGCCAATTAGCCAAAAACATTCAGTACTTC,CAWSGQLAKNIQYF
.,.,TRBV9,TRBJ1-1,TGTGCCAGCAGCGTAGCGGGGACGTCCGGACTTGAAGCTTTCTTT,CASSVAGTSGLEAFF
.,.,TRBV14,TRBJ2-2,TGTGCCAGCAGCCGGGGACGGAACACCGGGGAGCTGTTTTTT,CASSRGRNTGELFF